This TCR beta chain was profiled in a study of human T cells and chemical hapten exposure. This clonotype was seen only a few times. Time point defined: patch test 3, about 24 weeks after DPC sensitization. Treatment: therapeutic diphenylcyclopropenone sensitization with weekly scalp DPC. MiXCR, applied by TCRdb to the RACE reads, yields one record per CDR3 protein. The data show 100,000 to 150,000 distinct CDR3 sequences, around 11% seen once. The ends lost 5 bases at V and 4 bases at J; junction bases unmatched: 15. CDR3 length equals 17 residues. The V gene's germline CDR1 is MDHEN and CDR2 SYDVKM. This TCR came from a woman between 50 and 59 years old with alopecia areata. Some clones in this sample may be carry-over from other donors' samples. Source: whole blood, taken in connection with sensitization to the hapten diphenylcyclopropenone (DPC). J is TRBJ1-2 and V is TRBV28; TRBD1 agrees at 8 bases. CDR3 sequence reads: CASSALGRGPAGYGYTF. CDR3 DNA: TGTGCCAGCAGTGCTCTAGGCAGGGGGCCCGCCGGCTATGGCTACACCTTC.